This is a list of T cell receptor beta chains from one sample in a study of T-cell memory formation after mild COVID-19. TCRdb independently ran MiXCR on the 5' RACE reads; one entry per CDR3 protein. The sample records a few hundred thousand distinct CDR3 sequences, approximately 9% being singletons. The specimen was PBMCs or a T cell subset sorted from them (not recorded which). The receptors stem from a man aged 18 to 35 who had mild COVID-19 (a few samples of this study predate the infection). Cell type and time point are not known. Each CDR3 is given with its conserved first and last residue. D genes are given only for firm matches. A row's size may be missing; if present it is once, few, many or a size class.

CDR3	DNA	J	V	D	size
CASSLWTGSTDTQYF	TGCGCCAGCAGCCTATGGACAGGGTCGACAGATACGCAGTATTTT	TRBJ2-3	TRBV5-1	TRBD1	few
CSVAGPDFSGEQYF	TGCAGCGTGGCCGGGCCGGATTTTTCGGGCGAGCAGTACTTC	TRBJ2-7	TRBV29-1	-	-
CASSQEERRDTQYF	TGCGCCAGCAGCCAAGAAGAAAGGAGAGATACGCAGTATTTT	TRBJ2-3	TRBV4-3	-	-
CASSSYKTGTDTQYF	TGTGCCAGCAGCTCATATAAGACAGGCACAGATACGCAGTATTTT	TRBJ2-3	TRBV7-9	-	-
CASSTSTSGGTDTQYF	TGCGCCAGCAGCACCTCGACTAGCGGGGGCACAGATACGCAGTATTTT	TRBJ2-3	TRBV5-1	TRBD2	few
CASSLVRTGDGYTF	TGCGCCAGCAGCTTGGTGAGAACAGGAGATGGCTACACCTTC	TRBJ1-2	TRBV5-1	-	-
CASSLSGTHYEQYF	TGTGCCAGCAGCCTCTCCGGGACCCATTACGAGCAGTACTTC	TRBJ2-7	TRBV3-1	-	few
CASSYWSNTGELFF	TGTGCCAGCAGTTACTGGTCGAACACCGGGGAGCTGTTTTTT	TRBJ2-2	TRBV6-5	-	few
CASAPATDTQYF	TGTGCTTCCGCTCCAGCCACAGATACGCAGTATTTT	TRBJ2-3	TRBV11-2	-	few
CASSYSYGTYEQYF	TGTGCCAGCAGTTACTCGTACGGGACCTACGAGCAGTACTTC	TRBJ2-7	TRBV6-5	-	-
CASKAGGSNTGELFF	TGCGCCAGCAAGGCCGGGGGGTCAAACACCGGGGAGCTGTTTTTT	TRBJ2-2	TRBV4-3	TRBD2	-
CASSSLTGDGYTF	TGTGCCAGCAGTTCCCTGACAGGGGATGGCTACACCTTC	TRBJ1-2	TRBV6-5	TRBD1	-
CASSGESTEAFF	TGCGCCAGCAGCGGGGAGAGCACTGAAGCTTTCTTT	TRBJ1-1	TRBV5-1	-	few
CASSVPRYNSPLHF	TGTGCCAGCAGCGTACCCCGCTATAATTCACCCCTCCACTTT	TRBJ1-6	TRBV7-9	-	-
CASSQDRTSGGVAKNIQYF	TGTGCCAGCAGCCAAGATCGGACTAGCGGGGGGGTAGCCAAAAACATTCAGTACTTC	TRBJ2-4	TRBV4-2	TRBD2	few
CASSSLEVNEQFF	TGTGCCAGCAGTTCCTTAGAAGTAAATGAGCAGTTCTTC	TRBJ2-1	TRBV27	-	-
CASSLVPGAEETQYF	TGTGCCAGCAGTTTAGTTCCAGGGGCCGAAGAGACCCAGTACTTC	TRBJ2-5	TRBV12-3/TRBV12-4	-	many
CASSFIGLNQPQHF	TGTGCCAGCAGTTTTATAGGGCTAAATCAGCCCCAGCATTTT	TRBJ1-5	TRBV12-3/TRBV12-4	-	few
CASSPRDAYTEAFF	TGTGCCAGCAGCCCCAGGGACGCCTACACTGAAGCTTTCTTT	TRBJ1-1	TRBV6-2/TRBV6-3	-	few
CASSLLGGATDTQYF	TGTGCCAGCAGCCTTTTAGGGGGGGCCACAGATACGCAGTATTTT	TRBJ2-3	TRBV7-9	-	many
CASSSLAGTQYF	TGTGCCAGCAGCTCGTTAGCGGGTACGCAGTATTTT	TRBJ2-3	TRBV7-3	TRBD2	-
CASSQESSSGQLYGYTF	TGTGCCAGCAGCCAAGAATCAAGCTCGGGACAGCTATATGGCTACACCTTC	TRBJ1-2	TRBV4-2	TRBD1	few
CASSLTPPGGKAFF	TGTGCCAGCAGCTTAACGCCCCCCGGAGGGAAAGCTTTCTTT	TRBJ1-1	TRBV7-3	-	-
CASSYGGDTRNQPQHF	TGTGCCAGCAGCTACGGGGGAGACACTCGCAATCAGCCCCAGCATTTT	TRBJ1-5	TRBV7-9	-	-
CASSFHPTGINNEQFF	TGTGCCAGCAGCTTTCATCCGACAGGGATCAACAATGAGCAGTTCTTC	TRBJ2-1	TRBV5-6	TRBD1	-
CASSQIFKNTGELFF	TGCGCCAGCAGCCAAATTTTTAAAAACACCGGGGAGCTGTTTTTT	TRBJ2-2	TRBV4-1	-	-
CASSQEQRTGSGNGYTF	TGTGCCAGCAGCCAAGAACAGCGCACAGGGTCAGGGAATGGCTACACCTTC	TRBJ1-2	TRBV4-2	-	-
CASSVGGGRNTDTQYF	TGTGCCAGCAGCGTAGGGGGGGGACGGAACACAGATACGCAGTATTTT	TRBJ2-3	TRBV9	TRBD2	-
CASCPQANTDTQYF	TGTGCCAGCTGTCCACAGGCGAACACAGATACGCAGTATTTT	TRBJ2-3	TRBV11-2	-	-
CATSGETGGASPLHF	TGTGCCACCAGCGGAGAAACAGGGGGCGCTTCACCCCTCCACTTT	TRBJ1-6	TRBV15	TRBD1	-
CASSPDRGGYNEQFF	TGTGCCAGCAGCCCGGACAGGGGCGGCTACAATGAGCAGTTCTTC	TRBJ2-1	TRBV7-3	TRBD1	-
CASSPRTGQGDEQYF	TGCGCCAGCAGCCCTCGGACGGGACAGGGGGACGAGCAGTACTTC	TRBJ2-7	TRBV5-1	TRBD1	few
CASREGQTNTEAFF	TGTGCCAGCAGGGAGGGACAGACGAACACTGAAGCTTTCTTT	TRBJ1-1	TRBV12-3/TRBV12-4	TRBD1	-
CASSHGTGYNEQFF	TGCGCCAGCAGCCATGGGACAGGGTACAATGAGCAGTTCTTC	TRBJ2-1	TRBV5-1	TRBD1	few
CASSYAADTDTQYF	TGTGCCAGCAGTTACGCCGCAGACACAGATACGCAGTATTTT	TRBJ2-3	TRBV6-6	-	-
CASSLGGSNEQYF	TGTGCCAGCAGTTTGGGAGGGTCCAACGAGCAGTACTTC	TRBJ2-7	TRBV12-3/TRBV12-4	TRBD2	few
CASGFGNYEQYF	TGTGCCAGCGGGTTCGGAAACTACGAGCAGTACTTC	TRBJ2-7	TRBV6-5	-	few
CASSIQLETQYF	TGTGCCAGCAGCATACAGCTGGAGACCCAGTACTTC	TRBJ2-5	TRBV7-9	-	few
CASRGTNEKLFF	TGTGCCAGCCGGGGAACTAATGAAAAACTGTTTTTT	TRBJ1-4	TRBV5-5	-	-
CASSLGTDSNTEAFF	TGCGCCAGCAGCTTGGGGACTGATTCGAACACTGAAGCTTTCTTT	TRBJ1-1	TRBV5-1	-	few
CSGTSGGADTQYF	TGCAGTGGGACTAGCGGGGGTGCAGATACGCAGTATTTT	TRBJ2-3	TRBV20-1	TRBD2	-
CASSLSLTKQFF	TGTGCCAGCAGCTTAAGCTTGACAAAGCAGTTCTTC	TRBJ2-1	TRBV7-2	-	few
CASGKGSDTQYF	TGTGCCAGCGGCAAAGGTTCCGATACGCAGTATTTT	TRBJ2-3	TRBV7-6	-	-
CASSLMTAGANYGYTF	TGTGCCAGCAGCTTAATGACGGCAGGCGCTAACTATGGCTACACCTTC	TRBJ1-2	TRBV5-5	-	-
CSVSWDGAYEQYF	TGCAGCGTTTCTTGGGACGGGGCCTACGAGCAGTACTTC	TRBJ2-7	TRBV29-1	-	-
CASTVAKNIQYF	TGTGCCAGCACTGTAGCCAAAAACATTCAGTACTTC	TRBJ2-4	TRBV12-3/TRBV12-4	-	-
CASSSPVDGYTF	TGTGCCAGCAGTTCGCCGGTCGATGGCTACACCTTC	TRBJ1-2	TRBV28	-	-